Below, one T cell receptor beta chain is given with its context. No antigen is known for it. These data belong to a study of T cell responses to AZD1222 COVID-19 vaccine. Whole-study results and caveats: Reportedly, nearly half the spike-specific TCRs target unmutated variant regions.

The CDR3 has 16 amino acids. The germline V and J ends were trimmed by 3 bases and 6 bases, with 21 bases remaining between them. Germline assignment: CDR1 SGHNT and CDR2 YYREEE (reference sequence). Profiling relied on immunoSEQ multiplex PCR, and the TCRdb table lists in-frame clones only, not all of them. The sample lists about 120,000 clones; roughly nine tenths were seen once. This TCR derives from an adult in good health. The rearrangement uses TRBV5-4 and TRBJ1-2; no reliable D call. The sequencing here drew on peripheral blood, taken on day 0 of AZD1222 vaccination. The CDR3 sequence is CASSSRQDSHANGYTF. The DNA of the CDR3 is TGTGCCAGCAGCTCCCGGCAGGACTCCCATGCTAATGGCTACACCTTC.